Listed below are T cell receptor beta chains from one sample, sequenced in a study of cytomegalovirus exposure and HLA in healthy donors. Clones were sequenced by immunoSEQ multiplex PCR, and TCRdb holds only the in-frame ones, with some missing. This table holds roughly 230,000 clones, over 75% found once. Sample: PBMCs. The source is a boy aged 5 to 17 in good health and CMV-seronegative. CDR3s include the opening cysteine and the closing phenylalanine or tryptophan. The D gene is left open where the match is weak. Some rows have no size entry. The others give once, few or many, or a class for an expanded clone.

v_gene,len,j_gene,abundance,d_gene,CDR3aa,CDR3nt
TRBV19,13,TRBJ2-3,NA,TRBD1,CASRWDSTGTQYF,TGTGCCAGTAGGTGGGACAGCACAGGTACGCAGTATTTT
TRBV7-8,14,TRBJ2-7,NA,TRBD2,CASSQGLAGAPQYF,TGTGCCAGCAGCCAGGGACTAGCGGGAGCTCCGCAGTACTTC
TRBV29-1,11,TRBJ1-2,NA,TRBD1,CSVSTGGGYTF,TGCAGCGTTTCGACAGGGGGTGGCTACACCTTC
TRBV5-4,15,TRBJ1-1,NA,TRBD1,CASSLGQGGTTEAFF,TGTGCCAGCAGCTTGGGACAGGGCGGGACCACTGAAGCTTTCTTT
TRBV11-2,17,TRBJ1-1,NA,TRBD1,CASSLAGVQGVDTEAFF,TGTGCCAGCAGCTTAGCCGGGGTCCAGGGGGTGGACACTGAAGCTTTCTTT
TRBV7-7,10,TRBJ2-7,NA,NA,CASSSHEQYF,TGTGCCAGCAGCTCTCACGAGCAGTACTTC
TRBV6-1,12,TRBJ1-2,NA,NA,CASKGPGQGNTF,TGTGCCAGCAAAGGTCCGGGACAAGGAAACACCTTC
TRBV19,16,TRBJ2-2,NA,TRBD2,CASSTTSDANTGELFF,TGTGCCAGTAGTACAACTAGCGACGCGAACACCGGGGAGCTGTTTTTT
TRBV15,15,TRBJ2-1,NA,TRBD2,CATSRDGGGPNEQFF,TGTGCCACCAGCAGAGACGGCGGGGGGCCTAATGAGCAGTTCTTC
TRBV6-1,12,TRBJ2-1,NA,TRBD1,CASSPPDRGQFF,TGTGCCAGCAGTCCACCCGACAGGGGCCAATTCTTC
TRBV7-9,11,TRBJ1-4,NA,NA,CASSSGEKLFF,TGTGCCAGCAGCTCAGGGGAAAAACTGTTTTTT
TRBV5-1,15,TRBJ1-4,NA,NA,CASSLGVATNEKLFF,TGCGCCAGCAGCTTGGGAGTAGCAACTAATGAAAAACTGTTTTTT
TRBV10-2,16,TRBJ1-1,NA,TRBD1,CASRDTLGQGTPEAFF,TGCGCCAGCAGAGACACCTTGGGACAGGGGACTCCGGAAGCTTTCTTT
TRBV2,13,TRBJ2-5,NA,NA,CASSEIENETQYF,TGTGCCAGCAGTGAAATAGAGAATGAGACCCAGTACTTC
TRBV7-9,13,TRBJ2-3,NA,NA,CASDSRGRGTQYF,TGTGCCAGCGACAGTCGTGGAAGGGGCACGCAGTATTTT
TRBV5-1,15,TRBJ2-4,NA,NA,CASSLGSGSKNIQYF,TGCGCCAGCAGCTTGGGGTCAGGGTCCAAAAACATTCAGTACTTC
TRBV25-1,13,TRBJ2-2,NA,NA,CASSVRNTGELFF,TGTGCCAGCAGTGTTCGTAACACCGGGGAGCTGTTTTTT
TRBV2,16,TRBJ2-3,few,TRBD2,CASSVLAGARTDTQYF,TGTGCCAGCAGTGTTCTAGCGGGGGCCCGCACAGATACGCAGTATTTT
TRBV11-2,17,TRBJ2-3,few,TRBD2,CASSFSAGRATGDTQYF,TGTGCCAGCAGCTTTTCGGCCGGGAGGGCCACCGGAGATACGCAGTATTTT
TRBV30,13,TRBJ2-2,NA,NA,CAWSGRWTGELFF,TGTGCCTGGAGCGGGAGATGGACCGGGGAGCTGTTTTTT
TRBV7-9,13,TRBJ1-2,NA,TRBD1,CASSPRTGYGYTF,TGTGCCAGCAGCCCCCGGACAGGATATGGCTACACCTTC
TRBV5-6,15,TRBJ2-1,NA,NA,CASSFEGGLGNEQFF,TGTGCCAGCAGCTTTGAGGGGGGGCTTGGAAATGAGCAGTTCTTC
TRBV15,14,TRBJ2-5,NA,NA,CATSRRLATETQYF,TGTGCCACCAGCAGACGGCTAGCTACAGAGACCCAGTACTTC
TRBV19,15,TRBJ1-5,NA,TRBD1,CASIKTGGYLQPQHF,TGTGCCAGTATTAAGACAGGGGGCTATCTTCAGCCCCAGCATTTT
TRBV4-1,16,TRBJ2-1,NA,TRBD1,CASSHGQGARGNEQFF,TGCGCCAGCAGCCACGGACAGGGGGCGCGAGGCAATGAGCAGTTCTTC
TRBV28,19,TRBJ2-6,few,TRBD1,CASRSPGQTALSGANVLTF,TGTGCCAGCAGATCCCCGGGACAGACTGCATTATCTGGGGCCAACGTCCTGACTTTC
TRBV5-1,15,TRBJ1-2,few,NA,CASSLEDARRDGYTF,TGCGCCAGCAGCTTGGAAGATGCCAGACGGGATGGCTACACCTTC
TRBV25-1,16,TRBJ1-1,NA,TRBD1,CASSDPGQGLGGEAFF,TGTGCCAGCAGTGATCCCGGACAGGGGTTGGGGGGTGAAGCTTTCTTT
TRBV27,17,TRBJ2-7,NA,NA,CASSKPPGGFDSYEQYF,TGTGCCAGCAGCAAGCCCCCTGGCGGGTTTGACTCCTACGAGCAGTACTTC
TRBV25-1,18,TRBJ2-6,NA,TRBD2,CASRGTSGIISGANVLTF,TGTGCCAGCAGAGGGACTAGCGGGATCATCTCTGGGGCCAACGTCCTGACTTTC
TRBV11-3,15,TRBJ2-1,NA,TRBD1,CASSYRDSSSNEQFF,TGTGCCAGCAGCTACCGGGACAGTTCAAGCAATGAGCAGTTCTTC
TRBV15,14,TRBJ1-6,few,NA,CATSRDLRDSPLHF,TGTGCCACCAGCAGAGATCTTCGGGATTCACCCCTCCACTTT
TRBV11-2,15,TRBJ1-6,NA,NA,CASSLEVRGNSPLHF,TGTGCCAGCAGCTTAGAAGTTCGAGGGAACTCACCCCTCCACTTT
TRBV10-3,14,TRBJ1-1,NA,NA,CAISLSGGSTEAFF,TGTGCCATCAGCCTCTCCGGGGGTAGCACTGAAGCTTTCTTT
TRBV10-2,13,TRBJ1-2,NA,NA,CASRGSANYGYTF,TGCGCCAGCAGGGGGAGTGCTAACTATGGCTACACCTTC
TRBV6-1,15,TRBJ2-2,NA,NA,CASSSEGAGAGELFF,TGTGCCAGCAGTTCCGAGGGAGCGGGCGCCGGGGAGCTGTTTTTT
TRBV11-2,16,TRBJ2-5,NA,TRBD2,CASSQTSGGYSETQYF,TGTGCCAGCAGCCAAACTAGCGGGGGATATAGTGAGACCCAGTACTTC
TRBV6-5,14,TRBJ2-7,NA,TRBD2,CASTPLAGAYEQYF,TGTGCCAGCACTCCGCTAGCGGGGGCCTACGAGCAGTACTTC
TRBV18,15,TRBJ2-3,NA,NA,CASSPPGLSTDTQYF,TGTGCCAGCTCACCCCCGGGATTGAGCACAGATACGCAGTATTTT
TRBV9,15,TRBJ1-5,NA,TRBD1,CASSVGQGVNQPQHF,TGTGCCAGCAGCGTCGGACAGGGGGTCAATCAGCCCCAGCATTTT
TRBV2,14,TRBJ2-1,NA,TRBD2,CASRSAGGHNEQFF,TGTGCCAGCAGATCAGCGGGGGGACACAATGAGCAGTTCTTC